The entry below gives a single T cell receptor (beta chain) sequence along with its context. Its target is unknown. The sample belongs to a study of somatic mutations in cytotoxic T cells in rheumatoid arthritis. For the study at large: Blood (roughly 33 ml EDTA) from each patient was taken right after diagnosis, before any treatment.

The repertoire was sequenced with immunoSEQ multiplex PCR; TCRdb's copy has only in-frame clones and lacks some. The sample holds around 15,000 clones, around 80% seen once. The germline V gene has CDR1 MGHRA and CDR2 YSYEKL. This CDR3 region has 15 residues. The V gene lost 1 base and the J gene lost 6 bases, with 15 bases spanning the gap. Regarding the study as a whole: The clonality of CD8+ T cells was not significantly different between rheumatoid arthritis patients and age-matched healthy controls. A rise in CD8+ clonality with age was seen in rheumatoid arthritis patients but not in healthy controls. In about an eighth of the 65 patients, the largest CD8+ clone exceeded 20% of CD8+ cells.

This TCR was sampled from an adult with rheumatoid arthritis. The specimen was CD8+ T cells sorted from blood. The chain carries TRBV4-1 and TRBJ1-2, with D unresolved. The CDR3 loop reads CASSQVSAGPNGYTF. CDR3 in DNA: TGCGCCAGCAGCCAAGTGTCGGCAGGCCCGAATGGCTACACCTTC.